Listed below are T cell receptor beta chains from one sample, sequenced in a study of Graves' ophthalmopathy and Graves' hyperthyroidism. TCRdb re-derived calls from the multiplex PCR reads in MiXCR, one entry per CDR3 protein. The sample records about 700,000 distinct CDR3 sequences, roughly two fifths being singletons. Sequenced: peripheral blood. The receptors stem from an adult man with Graves' ophthalmopathy. Each CDR3 is given with its conserved first and last residue. D genes are given only for firm matches.

CDR3 length: 15; V gene: TRBV25-1; D gene: -; CDR3 protein: CASSEGQGFADTQYF
CDR3 length: 12; V gene: TRBV11-2; D gene: -; CDR3 protein: CASSFMNTEAFF
CDR3 length: 14; V gene: TRBV7-2; D gene: TRBD2; CDR3 protein: CASSVGLAGGEQYF
CDR3 length: 14; V gene: TRBV2; D gene: -; CDR3 protein: CASSDRGQNYGYTF
CDR3 length: 16; V gene: TRBV4-2; D gene: -; CDR3 protein: CASSQDWRQGGNTIYF
CDR3 length: 13; V gene: TRBV20-1; D gene: TRBD1; CDR3 protein: CSASRDRDGEQYF
CDR3 length: 17; V gene: TRBV2; D gene: -; CDR3 protein: CASSVPLRQAQTGELFF
CDR3 length: 17; V gene: TRBV7-9; D gene: -; CDR3 protein: CASSLPVGGAGANVPTF
CDR3 length: 17; V gene: TRBV7-9; D gene: TRBD1; CDR3 protein: CASSYISPGTASYEQYF
CDR3 length: 14; V gene: TRBV24-1; D gene: -; CDR3 protein: CASSYERSDQPQHF
CDR3 length: 12; V gene: TRBV20-1; D gene: TRBD1; CDR3 protein: CSAGQSNYGYTF
CDR3 length: 13; V gene: TRBV10-3; D gene: -; CDR3 protein: CAIGEMNTGELFF
CDR3 length: 15; V gene: TRBV19; D gene: -; CDR3 protein: CASSGDRALNSPLHF
CDR3 length: 15; V gene: TRBV2; D gene: -; CDR3 protein: CASSLFGGRNTEAFF
CDR3 length: 12; V gene: TRBV2; D gene: -; CDR3 protein: CASSEVVETQYF
CDR3 length: 17; V gene: TRBV19; D gene: TRBD1; CDR3 protein: CASSHRTGPLGANVLTF
CDR3 length: 13; V gene: TRBV6-5; D gene: -; CDR3 protein: CASSYLEGYGYTF
CDR3 length: 14; V gene: TRBV14; D gene: -; CDR3 protein: CASSPLTYNYEQYF
CDR3 length: 16; V gene: TRBV9; D gene: -; CDR3 protein: CASSPYKGVRNSPLHF
CDR3 length: 14; V gene: TRBV25-1; D gene: -; CDR3 protein: CASSVDGGAVAYTF
CDR3 length: 15; V gene: TRBV9; D gene: -; CDR3 protein: CASSKGMASNQPQHF
CDR3 length: 10; V gene: TRBV7-9; D gene: -; CDR3 protein: CASNAAEQYF
CDR3 length: 12; V gene: TRBV20-1; D gene: -; CDR3 protein: CSAGDGQETQYF
CDR3 length: 17; V gene: TRBV24-1; D gene: -; CDR3 protein: CATSDPGTASGANVLTF
CDR3 length: 12; V gene: TRBV15; D gene: TRBD1; CDR3 protein: CATSRGQYEQYF
CDR3 length: 13; V gene: TRBV2; D gene: -; CDR3 protein: CASTRVVNTEAFF
CDR3 length: 19; V gene: TRBV7-2; D gene: TRBD1; CDR3 protein: CASSLSIDRGPSTNEKLFF
CDR3 length: 17; V gene: TRBV12-3/TRBV12-4; D gene: -; CDR3 protein: CASSPRGLRPVSYEQYF
CDR3 length: 15; V gene: TRBV7-2; D gene: -; CDR3 protein: CASSFPRRTNYGYTF
CDR3 length: 16; V gene: TRBV19; D gene: TRBD1; CDR3 protein: CASTNPGQGGNQPQHF
CDR3 length: 16; V gene: TRBV19; D gene: -; CDR3 protein: CASSRAGGIARYEQYF
CDR3 length: 15; V gene: TRBV9; D gene: TRBD1; CDR3 protein: CASSQATGTGYGYTF
CDR3 length: 17; V gene: TRBV20-1; D gene: TRBD2; CDR3 protein: CSARGQGTSGDQETQYF
CDR3 length: 9; V gene: TRBV12-3/TRBV12-4; D gene: -; CDR3 protein: CASSPTQNF
CDR3 length: 15; V gene: TRBV7-8; D gene: TRBD1; CDR3 protein: CASSFRTGTFTEQYF
CDR3 length: 17; V gene: TRBV7-9; D gene: -; CDR3 protein: CASSPSRGPSGANVLTF
CDR3 length: 17; V gene: TRBV20-1; D gene: TRBD1; CDR3 protein: CSARERDRVFLDTEAFF
CDR3 length: 14; V gene: TRBV20-1; D gene: -; CDR3 protein: CSALRKQGLETQHF
CDR3 length: 16; V gene: TRBV2; D gene: -; CDR3 protein: CASSEWGGTGANVLTF
CDR3 length: 14; V gene: TRBV29-1; D gene: TRBD1; CDR3 protein: CSVTAGQGWMTQYF
CDR3 length: 16; V gene: TRBV2; D gene: TRBD1; CDR3 protein: CASSDQSPGGGQPQHF
CDR3 length: 15; V gene: TRBV2; D gene: -; CDR3 protein: CASSLEGLDTDTQYF
CDR3 length: 12; V gene: TRBV6-5; D gene: -; CDR3 protein: CASTRDRAGYTF
CDR3 length: 14; V gene: TRBV13; D gene: -; CDR3 protein: CASSLEGKGLEAFF
CDR3 length: 22; V gene: TRBV10-3; D gene: TRBD2; CDR3 protein: CAISGQLGESGTSARSSYEQYF
CDR3 length: 13; V gene: TRBV7-8; D gene: -; CDR3 protein: CASSTGRYYGYTF
CDR3 length: 15; V gene: TRBV9; D gene: TRBD1; CDR3 protein: CASSVSGTVNSPLHF
CDR3 length: 12; V gene: TRBV25-1; D gene: -; CDR3 protein: CASRDDKETQYF